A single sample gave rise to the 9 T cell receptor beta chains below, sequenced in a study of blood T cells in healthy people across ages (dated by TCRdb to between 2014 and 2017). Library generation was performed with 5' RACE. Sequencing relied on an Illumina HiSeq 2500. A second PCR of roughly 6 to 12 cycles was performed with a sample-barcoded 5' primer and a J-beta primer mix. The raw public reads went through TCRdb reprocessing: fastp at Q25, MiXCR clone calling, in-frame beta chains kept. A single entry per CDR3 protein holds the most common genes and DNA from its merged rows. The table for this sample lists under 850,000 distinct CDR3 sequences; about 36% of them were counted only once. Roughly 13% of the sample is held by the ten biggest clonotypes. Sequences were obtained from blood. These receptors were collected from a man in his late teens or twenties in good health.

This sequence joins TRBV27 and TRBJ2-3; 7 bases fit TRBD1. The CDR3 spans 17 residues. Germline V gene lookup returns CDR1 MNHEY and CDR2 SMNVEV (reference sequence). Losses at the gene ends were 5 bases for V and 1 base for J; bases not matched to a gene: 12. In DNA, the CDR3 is TGTGCCAGCAGTACCCAGGGGGTCGGATGGGGCACAGATACGCAGTATTTT. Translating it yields CASSTQGVGWGTDTQYF.

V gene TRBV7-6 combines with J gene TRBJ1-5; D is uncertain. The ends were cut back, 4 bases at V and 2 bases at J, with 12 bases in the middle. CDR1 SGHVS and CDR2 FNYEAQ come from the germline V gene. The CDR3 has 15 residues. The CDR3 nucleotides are TGTGCCAGCAGCTCCAGGCCGGACCGCAATCAGCCCCAGCATTTT. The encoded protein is CASSSRPDRNQPQHF.

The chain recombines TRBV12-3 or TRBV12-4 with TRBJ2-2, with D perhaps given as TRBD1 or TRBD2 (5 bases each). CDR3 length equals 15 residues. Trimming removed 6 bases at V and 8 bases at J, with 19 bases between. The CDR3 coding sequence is TGTGCCAGCAGCCCAACCGGGGCGAGGGGAGGGGAGCTGTTTTTT. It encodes CASSPTGARGGELFF.

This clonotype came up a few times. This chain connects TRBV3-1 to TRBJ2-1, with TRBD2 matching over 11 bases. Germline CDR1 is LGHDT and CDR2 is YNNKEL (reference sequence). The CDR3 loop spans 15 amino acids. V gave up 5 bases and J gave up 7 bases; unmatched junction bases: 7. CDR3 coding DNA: TGTGCCAGCAGCTTACTAGCGGGGGTCAGGAATGAGCAGTTCTTC. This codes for CASSLLAGVRNEQFF.

The CDR3 spells CASSVGAGGSEAFF. CDR3 coding DNA: TGTGCCAGCAGCGTCGGGGCAGGGGGCTCTGAAGCTTTCTTT. This rearrangement joins TRBV9 to TRBJ1-1; TRBD1 matches at 8 bases. The CDR3 totals 14 residues. Germline CDR1 is SGDLS and CDR2 is YYNGEE. With V trimmed by 2 bases and J by 6 bases, 6 bases remained unmatched.

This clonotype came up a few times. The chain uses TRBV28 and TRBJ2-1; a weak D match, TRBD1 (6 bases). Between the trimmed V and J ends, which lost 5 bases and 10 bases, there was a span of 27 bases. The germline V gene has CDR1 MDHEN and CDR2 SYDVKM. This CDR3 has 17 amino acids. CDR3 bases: TGTGCCAGCAGTCCCAACGAACCTTGGACAGCGTACGGGGAGCAGTTCTTC. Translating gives CASSPNEPWTAYGEQFF.

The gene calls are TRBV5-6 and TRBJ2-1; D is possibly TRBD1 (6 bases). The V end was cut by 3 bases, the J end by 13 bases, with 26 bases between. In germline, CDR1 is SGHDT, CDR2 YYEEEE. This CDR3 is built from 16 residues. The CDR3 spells CASSSTGRLSKNIQFF. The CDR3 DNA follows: TGTGCCAGCAGCTCCACAGGGAGACTTTCCAAAAACATTCAGTTCTTC.

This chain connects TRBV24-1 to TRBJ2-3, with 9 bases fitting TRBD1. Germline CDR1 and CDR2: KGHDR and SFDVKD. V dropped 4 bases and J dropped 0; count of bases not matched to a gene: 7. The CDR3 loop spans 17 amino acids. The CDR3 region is CATSEPTGTGSTDTQYF. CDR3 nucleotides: TGTGCCACCAGTGAACCGACCGGGACAGGGAGCACAGATACGCAGTATTTT.

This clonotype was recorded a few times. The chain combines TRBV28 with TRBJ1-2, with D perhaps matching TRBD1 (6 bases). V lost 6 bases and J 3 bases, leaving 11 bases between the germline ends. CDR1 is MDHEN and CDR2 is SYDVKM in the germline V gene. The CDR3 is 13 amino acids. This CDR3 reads CASSRTVDYGYTF. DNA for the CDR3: TGTGCCAGCAGCCGGACAGTCGACTATGGCTACACCTTC.